This TCR beta chain is drawn from a study of T cell repertoires in cytomegalovirus infection. Study details: Shared public TCR beta signatures pointed to both CMV infection and a matching HLA type.

In regard to this clonotype: Its antigen is currently unknown.

In germline, CDR1 is SGHAT, CDR2 FQNNGV. The CDR3 loop spans 14 amino acids. The V end lost 2 bases, the J end lost 10 bases, and 16 bases lay between the germline ends. TCRdb reprocessed the reads with MiXCR, giving one entry per CDR3 protein. The profile shows over 300,000 distinct CDR3 sequences, 9% to 9.5% of them singletons. Study findings and constraints: CMV-specific TCR beta clonotypes restricted by HLA-C dominated the ex vivo response.

This chain uses TRBV11-2 with TRBJ2-3; D gene uncertain. Sequenced input: PBMCs. This TCR came from a human donor in good health (CMV status not recorded). Some clones in this sample may be carry-over from other donors' samples. CDR3 amino acids: CASSLITPRDAQYF. The DNA of the CDR3 is TGTGCCAGCAGCTTAATCACCCCACGCGATGCGCAGTATTTT.